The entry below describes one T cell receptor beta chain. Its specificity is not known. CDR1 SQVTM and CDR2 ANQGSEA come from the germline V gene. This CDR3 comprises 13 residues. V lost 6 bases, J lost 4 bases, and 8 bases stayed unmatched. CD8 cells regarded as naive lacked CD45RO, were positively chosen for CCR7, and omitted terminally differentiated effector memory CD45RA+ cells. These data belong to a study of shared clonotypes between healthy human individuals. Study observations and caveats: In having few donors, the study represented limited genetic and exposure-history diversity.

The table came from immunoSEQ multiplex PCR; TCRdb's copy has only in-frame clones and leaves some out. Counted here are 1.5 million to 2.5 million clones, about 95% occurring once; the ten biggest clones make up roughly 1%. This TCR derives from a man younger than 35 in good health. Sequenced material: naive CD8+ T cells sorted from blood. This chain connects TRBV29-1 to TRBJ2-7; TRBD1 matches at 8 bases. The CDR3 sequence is CSVRTGNGYEQYF. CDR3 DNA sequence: TGCAGCGTGAGGACAGGGAATGGGTACGAGCAGTACTTC.